This TCR beta chain was observed in a study of blood T cell repertoires in COVID-19. Study background: Sites across the United States, Italy and Spain contributed samples from acute and convalescent COVID-19.

Cohorts were determined from participant-reported clinical history. Trimming left V 0 bases short and J 4 bases short, with 10 bases between. Per the germline V gene, CDR1 is SGDLS and CDR2 is YYNGEE. This CDR3 is 14 amino acids long. In the authors' methods: The authors estimated nucleated cell counts from reference gene primer amplification. The table came from immunoSEQ multiplex PCR; TCRdb's copy has only in-frame clones and leaves some out. V and J calls plus clone size are reproduced from that table; the DNA served to infer D and trimming. The sample yields roughly 190,000 clones, about nine tenths seen once. This clone was observed a single time.

The sequence was collected from a woman aged 18-30 years who had recovered from COVID-19. The J gene is TRBJ2-5, the V gene TRBV9; D perhaps matches TRBD1 (6 bases). Sequenced input: PBMCs or T cells enriched from blood (not recorded which). The CDR3 nucleotides read TGTGCCAGCAGCGTAGCGGGCAGGGGAGAGACCCAGTACTTC. It yields the protein CASSVAGRGETQYF.